The 17 T cell receptor beta chains below all came from one sample that was sequenced in a study of control samples from healthy donors and cancer patients. Profiling relied on immunoSEQ multiplex PCR, and the TCRdb table lists in-frame clones only, not all of them. The table shows more than 95,000 clones, with approximately 87% occurring only once. What was sequenced was blood. All receptors derive from a man aged 55-75 years in good health.

The V gene is TRBV4-1, the J gene TRBJ2-7; a possible D gene is TRBD1 (5 bases). Per germline, CDR1 MGHRA and CDR2 YSYEKL. The CDR3 covers 15 residues. V was clipped by 1 base and J by 3 bases, with 13 bases between them. For the CDR3, the DNA is TGCGCCAGCAGCCAAGGGAGACAGTCAGACTACGAGCAGTACTTC. Amino acid sequence: CASSQGRQSDYEQYF.

The rearrangement uses TRBV7-3 and TRBJ2-2, with a tentative D call TRBD1 (6 bases). The CDR3 loop spans 16 amino acids. V lost 5 bases to trimming and J lost 6 bases, with 19 bases between them. Germline V gene sequence: CDR1 SGHTA, CDR2 FQGTGA. Written as DNA, the CDR3 is TGTGCCAGCAGCCCAGGGGCAGTCAATATAGCCGGGGAGCTGTTTTTT. Translating gives CASSPGAVNIAGELFF.

The V and J genes are TRBV18 and TRBJ1-1; TRBD1 might be the D (6 bases). Trimming shortened V by 3 bases and J by 0 bases, and 14 bases separated the two germline ends. This CDR3 has 16 amino acids. Germline CDR1 reads KGHSH; CDR2 reads LQKENI. CDR3 DNA: TGTGCCAGCTCACCCTTAGGACAGATCATGAACACTGAAGCTTTCTTT. It yields the protein CASSPLGQIMNTEAFF. The full variable domain, in which reference TRBV18 and TRBJ1-1 provide the parts outside the CDR3, is NAGVMQNPRHLVRRRGQEARLRCSPMKGHSHVYWYRQLPEEGLKFMVYLQKENIIDESGMPKERFSAEFPKEGPSILRIQQVVRGDSAAYFCASSPLGQIMNTEAFFGQGTRLTVV.

The V and J genes are TRBV18 and TRBJ1-2; D not certain. The CDR3 is 15 residues long. The germline V gene encodes CDR1 KGHSH and CDR2 LQKENI. Trimming left V 6 bases short and J 4 bases short, with 18 bases between. Written as DNA, the CDR3 is TGTGCCAGCTCGCTGATCTCGAGGGTGATCTATGGCTACACCTTC. Residues: CASSLISRVIYGYTF. Filled out from reference TRBV18 and TRBJ1-2, the complete variable domain reads NAGVMQNPRHLVRRRGQEARLRCSPMKGHSHVYWYRQLPEEGLKFMVYLQKENIIDESGMPKERFSAEFPKEGPSILRIQQVVRGDSAAYFCASSLISRVIYGYTFGSGTRLTVV.

J is TRBJ2-2 and V is TRBV10-3; D uncertain. The CDR3 is made up of 16 amino acids. Germline assignment: CDR1 ENHRY and CDR2 SYGVKD. Deletions cut 6 bases from V and 6 bases from J, with 20 bases between. The DNA for the CDR3 is TGTGCCATCAGAGAGAGGCCCTCCGGCGCCCCCGGGGAGCTGTTTTTT. Its protein product is CAIRERPSGAPGELFF.

V and J are TRBV11-2 and TRBJ1-1; tentatively, D is TRBD1 (5 bases). V gave up 3 bases and J gave up 1 base, with 9 bases separating them. Germline V gene sequence: CDR1 SGHAT, CDR2 FQNNGV. This CDR3 is 14 amino acids long. CDR3: CASSFGDRNTEAFF. CDR3 nucleotides: TGTGCCAGCAGCTTCGGGGACCGGAACACTGAAGCTTTCTTT.

The table lists this clone with a few counts. The V gene is TRBV27, the J gene TRBJ1-1; 7 bases align to TRBD1. The V and J ends lost 5 bases and 4 bases, in that order; junction bases with no gene match: 7. Germline CDR1 MNHEY, CDR2 SMNVEV (reference sequence). The CDR3 runs 14 residues. As DNA, the CDR3 is TGTGCCAGCAGTCCAAGACAGGGATTCACTGAAGCTTTCTTT. Translated, it gives CASSPRQGFTEAFF.

This sequence joins TRBV28 and TRBJ2-2; 8 nucleotides agree with TRBD1. There are 15 residues in the CDR3. V was pared by 5 bases and J by 8 bases, with 10 bases of the junction left unmatched. Germline-derived CDR1 and CDR2 are MDHEN and SYDVKM. The CDR3 bases are TGTGCCAGCAGTCCATCAAGACAGGGGATGGGGGAGCTGTTTTTT. This sequence encodes CASSPSRQGMGELFF.

The gene calls are TRBV27 and TRBJ1-5; 10 positions match TRBD1. CDR3 length equals 18 residues. The V segment lost 5 bases and the J segment 3 bases; nucleotides outside the gene matches: 13. The germline CDR1 and CDR2 sequences are MNHEY and SMNVEV (reference sequence). CDR3 sequence (DNA): TGTGCCAGCAGTCCCAAAACGGGACAGGGGCTGTACAATCAGCCCCAGCATTTT. Encoded protein: CASSPKTGQGLYNQPQHF.

This clone showed up just a few times. The V call is TRBV12-3 or TRBV12-4, the J call TRBJ1-5; no clear D. This CDR3 is 13 amino acids long. V was trimmed by 1 base and J by 7 bases, leaving 8 bases between them. The CDR3 nucleotides are TGTGCCAGCAGTTTAGTAGACAACCAGCCCCAGCATTTT. It is translated as CASSLVDNQPQHF.

The chain employs TRBV2 and TRBJ1-5; D is uncertain. CDR1 and CDR2 from the germline V gene are SNHLY and FYNNEI. The CDR3 runs 14 residues. V gave up 3 bases and J gave up 5 bases, with 11 bases separating them. CDR3 coding DNA: TGTGCCAGCAGTGACTCCGGGGTTGATCAGCCCCAGCATTTT. Protein: CASSDSGVDQPQHF.

The gene calls are TRBV28 and TRBJ1-4, with D hard to call. The CDR3 is 15 residues long. Per the germline V gene, CDR1 is MDHEN and CDR2 is SYDVKM. V was cut by 6 bases and J by 0 bases, with 11 bases left in between. The CDR3 protein is CASRDYSATNEKLFF. The CDR3 DNA follows: TGTGCCAGCAGGGATTACTCTGCAACTAATGAAAAACTGTTTTTT.

This clone has a single count. The chain couples TRBV6-6 to TRBJ1-2, with 12 bases lining up with TRBD1. The V gene's germline CDR1 is MNHNY and CDR2 SVGAGI (reference sequence). The ends lost 2 bases at V and 7 bases at J; junction bases unmatched: 5. CDR3 size: 15 residues. The CDR3 nucleotides read TGTGCCAGCAGTTACCAGGGACAGGGGGCTTCTGGCTACACCTTC. This sequence encodes CASSYQGQGASGYTF.

The rearrangement links TRBV10-3 to TRBJ1-2; D is possibly TRBD1 (5 bases). This CDR3 is 13 amino acids long. V was cut by 0 bases and J by 5 bases, with 7 bases left in between. Germline lookup yields CDR1 ENHRY and CDR2 SYGVKD. The CDR3 bases are TGTGCCATCAGTGAGTCGGGGCCGTATGGCTACACCTTC. Amino acid sequence: CAISESGPYGYTF.

The chain employs TRBV4-1 and TRBJ2-5, with D possibly TRBD2 on 7 matching bases. Deletions cut 5 bases from V and 4 bases from J, with 14 bases between. The CDR3 length is 14 residues. Germline loops: CDR1 MGHRA, CDR2 YSYEKL. CDR3 residues: CASSNLGGAETQYF. DNA for the CDR3: TGCGCCAGCAGCAACCTAGGGGGGGCAGAGACCCAGTACTTC.

The rearrangement joins TRBV28 to TRBJ1-2; TRBD1 agrees at 11 bases. Per germline, CDR1 MDHEN and CDR2 SYDVKM. The CDR3 spans 15 residues. V shed 4 bases and J 3 bases; nucleotides not matched to a gene: 4. CDR3 bases: TGTGCCAGCAGTTCCGGACAGGGGGCCTACTATGGCTACACCTTC. This translates into CASSSGQGAYYGYTF.

V and J are TRBV7-2 and TRBJ2-7, with D perhaps TRBD1 (6 bases). Trimming removed 11 bases from V and 0 bases from J, with 17 bases in between. Germline V gene lookup returns CDR1 SGHTA and CDR2 FQGNSA. The CDR3 loop spans 14 amino acids. Here the CDR3 DNA reads TGTGCCTCGGCAGGGGAACCCAACTCCTACGAGCAGTACTTC. Residues: CASAGEPNSYEQYF.